This TCR beta chain originates from a study of T cell repertoires in cytomegalovirus infection. This clonotype turned up a few times. No antigen is known for it. TCRdb reanalysed the reads using MiXCR and keeps one entry per CDR3 protein. The table lists about half a million distinct CDR3 sequences, roughly 34% of them singletons. The CDR3 is made up of 22 amino acids. Unmatched junction bases numbered 24, after V lost 2 bases and J lost 3 bases. CDR1 is SEHNR and CDR2 is FQNEAQ in the germline V gene (reference sequence). The source material was cultured PBMCs, sampled from culture after CMV antigen stimulation. The receptor comes from a human donor in good health (CMV status not recorded). Some clones in this sample may be carry-over from other donors' samples. The V call is TRBV7-9, the J call TRBJ2-4; the match to TRBD2 covers 8 bases. In DNA form, the CDR3 reads TGTGCCAGCAGCTTAATGATGTCAACGGGAGGGTTTGCTCCAAAAGTCAAAAACATTCAGTACTTC. Protein product: CASSLMMSTGGFAPKVKNIQYF.